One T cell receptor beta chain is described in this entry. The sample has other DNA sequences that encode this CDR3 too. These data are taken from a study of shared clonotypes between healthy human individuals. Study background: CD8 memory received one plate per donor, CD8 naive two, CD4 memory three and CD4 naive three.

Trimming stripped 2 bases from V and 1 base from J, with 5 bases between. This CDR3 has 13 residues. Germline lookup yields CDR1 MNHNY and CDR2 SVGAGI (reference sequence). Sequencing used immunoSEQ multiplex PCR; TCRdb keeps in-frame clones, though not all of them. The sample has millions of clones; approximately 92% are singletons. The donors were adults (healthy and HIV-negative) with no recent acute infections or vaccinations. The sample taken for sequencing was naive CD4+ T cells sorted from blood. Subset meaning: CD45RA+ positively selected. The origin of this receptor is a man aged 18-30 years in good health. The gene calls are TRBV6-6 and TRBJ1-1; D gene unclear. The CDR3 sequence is CASSYKENTEAFF. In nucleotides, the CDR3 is TGTGCCAGCAGTTACAAAGAGAACACTGAAGCTTTCTTT.